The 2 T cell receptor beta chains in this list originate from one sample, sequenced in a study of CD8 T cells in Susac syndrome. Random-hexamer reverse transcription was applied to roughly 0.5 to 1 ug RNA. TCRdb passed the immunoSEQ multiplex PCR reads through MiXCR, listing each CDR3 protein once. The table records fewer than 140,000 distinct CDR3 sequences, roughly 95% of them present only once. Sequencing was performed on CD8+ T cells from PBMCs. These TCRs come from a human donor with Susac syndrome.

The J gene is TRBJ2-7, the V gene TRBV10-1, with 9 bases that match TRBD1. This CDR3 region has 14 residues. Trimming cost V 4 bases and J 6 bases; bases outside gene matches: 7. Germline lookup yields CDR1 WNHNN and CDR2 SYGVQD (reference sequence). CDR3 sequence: CASSGGTGRAEQYF. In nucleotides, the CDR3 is TGCGCCAGCAGTGGAGGGACAGGGAGGGCCGAGCAGTACTTC.

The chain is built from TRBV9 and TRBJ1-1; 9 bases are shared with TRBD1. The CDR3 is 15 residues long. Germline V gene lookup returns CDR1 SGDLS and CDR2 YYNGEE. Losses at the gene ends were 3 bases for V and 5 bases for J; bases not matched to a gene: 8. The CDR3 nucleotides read TGTGCCAGCAGCGCGATGACAGGGGGGGGAACTGAAGCTTTCTTT. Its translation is CASSAMTGGGTEAFF.